This TCR beta chain emerged from a study of human versus mouse CDR3 diversity and MHC coevolution. Sequencing used immunoSEQ multiplex PCR; TCRdb keeps in-frame clones, though not all of them. The top ten clones hold approximately 17% of a sample with 50,000 to 65,000 clones, 94% of them seen once. Germline-derived CDR1 and CDR2 are SGHAT and FQNNGV. V was clipped by 1 base and J by 4 bases, with 13 bases between them. This CDR3 contains 15 residues. The sequencing sample was made of naive CD4+ T cells from blood. Subset reported: CD45RO-negative CD62L-positive naive CD4 T cells. This chain uses TRBV11-2 with TRBJ1-1, with TRBD1 as a possible D gene (5 bases). The receptor was derived from a person aged 55 to 75 in good health. This CDR3 is CASSLGGGGGTEAFF. The CDR3 DNA is TGTGCCAGCAGCTTAGGTGGGGGAGGCGGCACTGAAGCTTTCTTT.